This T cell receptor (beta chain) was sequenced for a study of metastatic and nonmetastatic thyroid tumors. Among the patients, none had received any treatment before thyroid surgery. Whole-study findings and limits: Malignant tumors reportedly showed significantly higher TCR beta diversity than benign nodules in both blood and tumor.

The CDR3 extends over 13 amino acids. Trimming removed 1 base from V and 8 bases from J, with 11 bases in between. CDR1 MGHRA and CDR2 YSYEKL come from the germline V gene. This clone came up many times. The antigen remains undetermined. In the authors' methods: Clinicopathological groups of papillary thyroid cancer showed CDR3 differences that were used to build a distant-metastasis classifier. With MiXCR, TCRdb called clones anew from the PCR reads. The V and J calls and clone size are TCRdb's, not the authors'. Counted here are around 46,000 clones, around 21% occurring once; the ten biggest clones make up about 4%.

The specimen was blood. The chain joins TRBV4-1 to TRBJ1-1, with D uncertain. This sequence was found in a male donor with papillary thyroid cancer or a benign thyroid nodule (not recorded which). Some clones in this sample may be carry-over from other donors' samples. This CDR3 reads CASSQVIWREAFF. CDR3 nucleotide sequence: TGCGCCAGCAGCCAAGTTATCTGGAGAGAAGCTTTCTTT.